Listed here are 20 T cell receptor beta chains from one sample, sequenced in a study of cytomegalovirus exposure and HLA in healthy donors. The PCR ran on 60 Vbeta and 13 Jbeta primers. TCRdb's table, derived via immunoSEQ multiplex PCR, lists solely in-frame clones and lacks some. Of more than 80,000 clones in the sample, 78% were seen once. The sample was PBMCs. These TCRs come from a man between 18 and 35 years old in good health and CMV-seropositive.

Here the CDR3 DNA reads TGCGCCAGCAGCCACGGGGGGGGCCTTTCCTACGAGCAGTACTTC. It encodes CASSHGGGLSYEQYF. The chain uses TRBV4-1 and TRBJ2-7; 8 positions agree with TRBD2. V shed 3 bases, J shed 1 base, and the junction held 5 bases outside the gene matches. The CDR3 spans 15 residues. From germline, CDR1 is MGHRA and CDR2 YSYEKL.

V and J are TRBV20-1 and TRBJ1-2; D uncertain. Germline V gene sequence: CDR1 DFQATT, CDR2 SNEGSKA (reference sequence). CDR3 length: 11 residues. V lost 4 bases to trimming and J lost 2 bases, with 5 bases between them. The CDR3 coding sequence is TGCAGTGCTAATCCAAACTATGGCTACACCTTC. It specifies CSANPNYGYTF.

The chain links TRBV4-1 to TRBJ2-7; 8 bases are a match to TRBD1. The CDR3 is made up of 15 amino acids. CDR1 MGHRA and CDR2 YSYEKL come from the germline V gene. The J segment lost 2 bases and the V segment lost 4 bases, leaving 7 bases of the junction unmatched. For the CDR3, the DNA is TGCGCCAGCAGCCTCGGGACAGGAGACACCTACGAGCAGTACTTC. Protein sequence: CASSLGTGDTYEQYF.

The V call is TRBV2, the J call TRBJ1-3; D gene ambiguous. The CDR3 runs to 15 residues. V was cut by 7 bases and J by 1 base, with 14 bases left in between. Looked up from germline, CDR1 is SNHLY and CDR2 is FYNNEI. This CDR3 is CASTPQSFSGNTIYF. The CDR3 DNA reads as TGTGCCAGCACTCCACAGTCCTTTTCTGGAAACACCATATATTTT.

The V and J genes are TRBV5-4 and TRBJ2-7; D is possibly TRBD1 (6 bases). Germline V gene data show CDR1 as SGHNT and CDR2 as YYREEE (reference sequence). The V and J ends lost 0 bases and 6 bases respectively, with 13 bases between them. The CDR3 is made up of 14 amino acids. CDR3 nucleotides: TGTGCCAGCAGCTTGGTACAGGGAAGCAGCGAGCAGTACTTC. This gives the protein CASSLVQGSSEQYF.

The chain is built from TRBV13 and TRBJ2-7; D gene ambiguous. Germline V gene lookup returns CDR1 PRHDT and CDR2 FYEKMQ (reference sequence). CDR3 length equals 11 residues. Trimming removed 3 bases at V and 3 bases at J, with 3 bases between. Here the CDR3 reads CASSFSYEQYF. CDR3 nucleotide sequence: TGTGCCAGCAGCTTTAGCTACGAGCAGTACTTC.

The rearrangement links TRBV10-3 to TRBJ2-2; D may be TRBD1 (6 bases). With 7 bases removed from V and 2 bases from J, the gap between germline ends came to 11 bases. Germline CDR1 is ENHRY and CDR2 is SYGVKD. The CDR3 is 14 amino acids. Here the CDR3 reads CAITGDPNTGELFF. The DNA for the CDR3 is TGTGCCATCACAGGGGACCCAAACACCGGGGAGCTGTTTTTT.

This chain connects TRBV11-2 to TRBJ2-7, with 7 bases that match TRBD1. This CDR3 contains 14 residues. V shed 6 bases, J shed 2 bases, and the junction held 7 bases outside the gene matches. Germline CDR1 SGHAT, CDR2 FQNNGV. The CDR3, as DNA: TGTGCCAGCAGGCTGGACAGGTTGACCTACGAGCAGTACTTC. It is translated as CASRLDRLTYEQYF.

To note about this clone: The junction does not match germline at one end; this may be a read error. CDR3 bases: TGTGCTAGCAGCTTAGCGCCAAGGGTGGGACTAGCGGGAGGGCCCACCAATGAGCAGTTCTTC. This gives the protein CASSLAPRVGLAGGPTNEQFF. V and J are TRBV7-7 and TRBJ2-1; 16 bases map to TRBD2. CDR1 SSHAT and CDR2 FNYEAQ come from the germline V gene (reference sequence). The CDR3 consists of 21 residues.

The chain has TRBV7-3 and TRBJ1-2; D possibly corresponds to TRBD1 (5 bases). Germline V gene sequence: CDR1 SGHTA, CDR2 FQGTGA. V was shortened by 3 bases and J by 6 bases, with 8 bases between the two germline ends. The CDR3 loop spans 12 amino acids. CDR3 amino acids: CASSLGGNGYTF. The DNA of the CDR3 is TGTGCCAGCAGCTTGGGGGGAAATGGCTACACCTTC.

The genes are TRBV7-8 and TRBJ1-5, with 8 bases matching TRBD1. Trimming at V came to 5 bases and at J to 7 bases, leaving 7 bases not matched to a gene. CDR3 size: 14 residues. Germline V gene lookup returns CDR1 SGHVS and CDR2 FQNEAQ. Here the CDR3 reads CASSIDRGGQPQHF. The CDR3 nucleotides read TGTGCCAGCAGCATTGACAGGGGAGGACAGCCCCAGCATTTT.

Points on this clone: At one end the junction does not follow the germline gene, possibly because of a read error. The V and J genes are TRBV29-1 and TRBJ2-1, with TRBD2 as a possible D gene (5 bases). The V gene's germline CDR1 is SQVTM and CDR2 ANQGSEA. The CDR3 covers 13 residues. The CDR3 bases are TGCAGCGTTTCCGTAGGACGGAGGAATGGGCAGTTCTTC. Amino acids: CSVSVGRRNGQFF.

Worth noting for this clone: The sample contains more than one DNA sequence encoding this CDR3. V usage is TRBV5-1 and J usage is TRBJ2-3; tentative D call: TRBD2 (5 bases). In germline, CDR1 is SGHRS, CDR2 YFSETQ. With 0 bases removed from V and 0 bases from J, the gap between germline ends came to 5 bases. This CDR3 is built from 14 residues. CDR3 in amino acids: CASSLGGSTDTQYF. The CDR3 region has the DNA TGCGCCAGCAGCTTGGGCGGGAGCACAGATACGCAGTATTTT.

V and J are TRBV4-2 and TRBJ2-1; D is ambiguous. The CDR3 sequence is 15 residues long. Per the germline V gene, CDR1 is LGHNA and CDR2 is YNFKEQ. Trimming shortened V by 4 bases and J by 5 bases, and 15 bases separated the two germline ends. CDR3 residues: CASSRTAIENNEQFF. CDR3 in DNA: TGTGCCAGCAGCCGTACCGCAATCGAGAACAATGAGCAGTTCTTC.

V is TRBV5-4 and J is TRBJ2-1, with 8 nucleotides matching TRBD1. This CDR3 region has 17 residues. The trim removed 2 bases at V and 7 bases at J, leaving 14 bases unmatched. CDR1 is SGHNT and CDR2 is YYREEE in the germline V gene (reference sequence). The CDR3 region is CASSFDLAGGVRNEQFF. The CDR3 DNA sequence: TGTGCCAGCAGCTTCGATTTGGCAGGGGGCGTCAGGAATGAGCAGTTCTTC.

The V and J genes are TRBV29-1 and TRBJ2-7; 7 nucleotides align to TRBD2. Germline CDR1 reads SQVTM; CDR2 reads ANQGSEA. V lost 3 bases and J lost 2; bases outside the gene matches: 7. This CDR3 comprises 14 residues. CDR3 sequence reads: CSVEVAGAPYEQYF. In nucleotides, the CDR3 is TGCAGCGTTGAGGTGGCGGGAGCTCCCTACGAGCAGTACTTC.

The table lists this clone with a count of one. The genes are TRBV6-5 and TRBJ1-5; 9 bases match TRBD1. J was trimmed by 6 bases and V by 0 bases; bases with no gene match: 6. The germline CDR1 and CDR2 sequences are MNHEY and SVGAGI. This CDR3 region has 16 residues. DNA of the CDR3: TGTGCCAGCAGTTACTCGTCGGGACAGGGAAGTCAGCCCCAGCATTTT. Translation gives CASSYSSGQGSQPQHF.

In its sample, this clone was seen once. The gene calls are TRBV29-1 and TRBJ2-5; 8 positions agree with TRBD1. The J call may be mistaken, given a closer DNA end match to TRBJ2-7. CDR3 size: 13 residues. Germline V CDR1 and CDR2: SQVTM, ANQGSEA. CDR3 sequence: CSVVARGRNEQYF. As DNA, the CDR3 is TGCAGCGTTGTTGCCAGGGGGCGAAACGAGCAGTACTTC.

This clone was seen more than once but under ten times. The chain has TRBV6-1 and TRBJ1-1; D might be TRBD1 (6 bases). Germline CDR1 MNHNS, CDR2 SASEGT. The V end lost 7 bases, the J end lost 6 bases, and 18 bases lay between the germline ends. The CDR3 is 14 amino acids. The chain's CDR3 is CASIKVRTVAEAFF. CDR3 DNA: TGTGCCAGCATTAAGGTCCGGACAGTCGCTGAAGCTTTCTTT.

The V call is TRBV7-6, the J call TRBJ2-2; the match to TRBD2 covers 7 bases. The CDR3 runs 13 residues. Germline trimming cut 5 bases from V and 5 bases from J; bases unmatched to any gene: 2. Germline CDR1 SGHVS, CDR2 FNYEAQ. The CDR3 DNA is TGTGCCAGCAGCAATAGCGGGACCGGGGAGCTGTTTTTT. Amino acid sequence: CASSNSGTGELFF.